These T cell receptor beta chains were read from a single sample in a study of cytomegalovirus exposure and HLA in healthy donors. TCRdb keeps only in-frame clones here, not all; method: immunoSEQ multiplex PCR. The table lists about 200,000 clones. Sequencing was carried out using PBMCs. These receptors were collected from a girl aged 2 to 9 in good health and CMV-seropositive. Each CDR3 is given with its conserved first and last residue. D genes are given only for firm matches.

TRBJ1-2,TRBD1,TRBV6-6,TGTGCCAGCAGTTATCGCCTTGGACAGGGGGAATATGGCTACACCTTC,CASSYRLGQGEYGYTF
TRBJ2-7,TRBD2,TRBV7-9,TGTGCCAGCAGCTTAGACCCTGGCGGGGGTTCCTACGAGCAGTACTTC,CASSLDPGGGSYEQYF
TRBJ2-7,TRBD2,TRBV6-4,TGTGCCAGCAGTCGACTAGCGGGAGCCTACGAGCAGTACTTC,CASSRLAGAYEQYF
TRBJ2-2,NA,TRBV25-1,TGTGCCAGCAATGAATACGAGGCCGGGGAGCTGTTTTTT,CASNEYEAGELFF
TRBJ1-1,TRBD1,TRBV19,TGTGCCAGTAGCTTGGCGGACAGGACGAACACTGAAGCTTTCTTT,CASSLADRTNTEAFF
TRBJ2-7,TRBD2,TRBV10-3,TGTGCCATCAGCCGGGCCGACTTCGGAAGCGGGGCAACTAACTCCTACGAGCAGTACTTC,CAISRADFGSGATNSYEQYF
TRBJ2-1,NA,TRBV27,TGTGCCAGCAGCTCGAATACTGCCTACAATGAGCAGTTCTTC,CASSSNTAYNEQFF
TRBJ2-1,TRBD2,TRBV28,TGTGCCAGCAGTACCCAAGCGGGAGGGCCTACCTACAATGAGCAGTTCTTC,CASSTQAGGPTYNEQFF
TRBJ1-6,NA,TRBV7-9,TGTGCCAGCAGCCCCCTGCCCGGGGGGAATTCACCCCTCCACTTT,CASSPLPGGNSPLHF
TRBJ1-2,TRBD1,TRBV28,TGTGCCAGCAGTTCGGGACAGACCAGCTATGGCTACACCTTC,CASSSGQTSYGYTF
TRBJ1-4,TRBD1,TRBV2,TGTGCCAGCAGGCCAGACAGGGGACCAAGTGAAAAACTGTTTTTT,CASRPDRGPSEKLFF
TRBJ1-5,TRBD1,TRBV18,TGTGCCAGCTCAGGGGGACAGGGGCTTAATCAGCCCCAGCATTTT,CASSGGQGLNQPQHF
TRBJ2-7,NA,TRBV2,TGTGCCAGCAGTGCCCGTCGGGAGCAGTACTTC,CASSARREQYF
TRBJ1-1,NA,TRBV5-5,TGTGCCAGCCGGCGAGTGTCGGGGGGGGTTGTGAACACTGAAGCTTTCTTT,CASRRVSGGVVNTEAFF
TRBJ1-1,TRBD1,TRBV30,TGTGCCTGGAGACGGGACAGCTTGAACACTGAAGCTTTCTTT,CAWRRDSLNTEAFF
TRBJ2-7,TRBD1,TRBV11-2,TGTGCCAGCAGCAGCCCGGACAGGACCTCCTACGAGCAGTACTTC,CASSSPDRTSYEQYF
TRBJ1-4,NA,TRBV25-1,TGTGCCAGCAGTGAGTGGGGGCCTACAACTAATGAAAAACTGTTTTTT,CASSEWGPTTNEKLFF
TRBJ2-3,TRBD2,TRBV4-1,TGCGCCAGCAGCCAAACAGCGGGAGCCGGAACGGACACAGATACGCAGTATTTT,CASSQTAGAGTDTDTQYF
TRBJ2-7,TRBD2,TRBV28,TGTGCCAGCAGTTTAGGAGGGACTAGCGGGACACAGTACTTC,CASSLGGTSGTQYF
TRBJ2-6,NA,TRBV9,TGTGCCAGCAGCGTAGATCGAGGGTCCGGGGCCAACGTCCTGACTTTC,CASSVDRGSGANVLTF
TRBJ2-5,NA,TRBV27,TGTGCCAGCAGTTCCCTACGGGGCCAAGAGACCCAGTACTTC,CASSSLRGQETQYF
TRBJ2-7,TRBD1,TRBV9,TGTGCCAGCAGCGTAGGGGTTGTAGGACAGGGTTACGACTACGAGCAGTACTTC,CASSVGVVGQGYDYEQYF
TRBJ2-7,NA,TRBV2,TGTGCCAGCAGGCCCGGGTCCTCCTACGAGCAGTACTTC,CASRPGSSYEQYF
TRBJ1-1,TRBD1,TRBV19,TGTGCCAGTAGTATAGCAGGGGGCACTGAAGCTTTCTTT,CASSIAGGTEAFF
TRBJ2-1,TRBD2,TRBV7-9,TGTGCCAGCAGCCCAGGAGGGCTAGCGGGATTTGAGCAGTTCTTC,CASSPGGLAGFEQFF
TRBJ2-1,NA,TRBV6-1,TGTGCCAGCAGAGAACAGGGCAATGAGCAGTTCTTC,CASREQGNEQFF